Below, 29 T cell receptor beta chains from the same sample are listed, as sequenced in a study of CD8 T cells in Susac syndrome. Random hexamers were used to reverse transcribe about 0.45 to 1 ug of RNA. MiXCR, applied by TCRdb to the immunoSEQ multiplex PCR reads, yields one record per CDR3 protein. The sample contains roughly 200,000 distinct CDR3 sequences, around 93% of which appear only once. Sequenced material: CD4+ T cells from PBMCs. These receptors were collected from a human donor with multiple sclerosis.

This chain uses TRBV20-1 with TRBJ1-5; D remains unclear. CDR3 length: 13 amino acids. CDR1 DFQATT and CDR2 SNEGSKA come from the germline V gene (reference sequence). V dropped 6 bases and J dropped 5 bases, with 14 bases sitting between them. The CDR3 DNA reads TGCAGTGCCCTTGACGGCGGTTATCAGCCCCAGCATTTT. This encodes CSALDGGYQPQHF.

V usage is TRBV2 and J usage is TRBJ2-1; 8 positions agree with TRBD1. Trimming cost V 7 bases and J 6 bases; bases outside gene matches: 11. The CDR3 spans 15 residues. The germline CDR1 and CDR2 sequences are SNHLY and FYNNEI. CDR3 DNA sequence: TGTGCCAGCAAACGGGACAGGTCGTTCTCCAATGAGCAGTTCTTC. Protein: CASKRDRSFSNEQFF. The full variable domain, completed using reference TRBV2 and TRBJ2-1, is EPEVTQTPSHQVTQMGQEVILRCVPISNHLYFYWYRQILGQKVEFLVSFYNNEISEKSEIFDDQFSVERPDGSNFTLKIRSTKLEDSAMYFCASKRDRSFSNEQFFGPGTRLTVL.

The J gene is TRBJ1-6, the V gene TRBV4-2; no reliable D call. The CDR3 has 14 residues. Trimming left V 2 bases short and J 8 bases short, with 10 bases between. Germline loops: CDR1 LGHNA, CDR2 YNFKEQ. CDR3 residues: CASSQPDGDSPLHF. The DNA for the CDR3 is TGTGCCAGCAGCCAACCCGACGGCGATTCACCCCTCCACTTT.

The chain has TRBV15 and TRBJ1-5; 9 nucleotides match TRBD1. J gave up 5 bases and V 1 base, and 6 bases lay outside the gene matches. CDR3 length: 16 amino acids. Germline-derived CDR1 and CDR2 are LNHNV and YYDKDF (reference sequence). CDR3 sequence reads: CATSRGTGGVYQPQHF. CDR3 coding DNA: TGTGCCACCAGCAGAGGAACAGGGGGCGTCTATCAGCCCCAGCATTTT. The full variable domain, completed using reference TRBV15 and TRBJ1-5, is DAMVIQNPRYQVTQFGKPVTLSCSQTLNHNVMYWYQQKSSQAPKLLFHYYDKDFNNEADTPDNFQSRRPNTSFCFLDIRSPGLGDTAMYLCATSRGTGGVYQPQHFGDGTRLSIL.

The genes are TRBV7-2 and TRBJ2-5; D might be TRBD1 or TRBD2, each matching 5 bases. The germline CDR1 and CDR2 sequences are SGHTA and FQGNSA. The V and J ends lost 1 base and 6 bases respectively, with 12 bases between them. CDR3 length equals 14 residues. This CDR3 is CASSLVPGTKTQYF. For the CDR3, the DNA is TGTGCCAGCAGCTTAGTCCCGGGGACGAAGACCCAGTACTTC.

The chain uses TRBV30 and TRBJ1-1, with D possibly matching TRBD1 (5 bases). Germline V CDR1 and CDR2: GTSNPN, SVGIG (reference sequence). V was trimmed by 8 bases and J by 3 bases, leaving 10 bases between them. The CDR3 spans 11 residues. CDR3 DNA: TGTGCCGGACTGGGGGACACTGAAGCTTTCTTT. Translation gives CAGLGDTEAFF. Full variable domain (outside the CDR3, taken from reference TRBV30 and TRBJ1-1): SQTIHQWPATLVQPVGSPLSLECTVEGTSNPNLYWYRQAAGRGLQLLFYSVGIGQISSEVPQNLSASRPQDRQFILSSKKLLLSDSGFYLCAGLGDTEAFFGQGTRLTVV.

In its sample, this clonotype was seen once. The CDR3: CSAHDPDSYNEQFF. CDR3 bases: TGCAGTGCCCATGACCCAGACTCCTACAATGAGCAGTTCTTC. V is TRBV20-1 and J is TRBJ2-1; D uncertain. This CDR3 contains 14 residues. Germline V gene sequence: CDR1 DFQATT, CDR2 SNEGSKA (reference sequence). Trimming shortened V by 6 bases and J by 0 bases, and 12 bases separated the two germline ends.

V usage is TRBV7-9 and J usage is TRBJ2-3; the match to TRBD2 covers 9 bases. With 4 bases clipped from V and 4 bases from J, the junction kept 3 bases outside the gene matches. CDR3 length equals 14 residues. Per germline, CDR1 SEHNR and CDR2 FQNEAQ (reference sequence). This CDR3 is CASSSGLAADTQYF. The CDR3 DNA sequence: TGTGCCAGCAGCTCGGGACTAGCTGCAGATACGCAGTATTTT.

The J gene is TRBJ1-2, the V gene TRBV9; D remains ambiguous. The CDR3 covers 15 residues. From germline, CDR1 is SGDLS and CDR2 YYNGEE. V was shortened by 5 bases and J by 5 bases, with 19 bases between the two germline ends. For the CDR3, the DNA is TGTGCCAGCAGTCCAGCCCCCGACGTTAGTTATGGCTACACCTTC. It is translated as CASSPAPDVSYGYTF.

The chain's CDR3 is CASSLGVGDQPQHF. CDR3 nucleotides: TGTGCCAGCAGCTTAGGTGTAGGTGATCAGCCCCAGCATTTT. The chain carries TRBV13 and TRBJ1-5; D is undetermined. CDR1 and CDR2 (germline): PRHDT, FYEKMQ (reference sequence). V gave up 0 bases and J gave up 5 bases, with 8 bases separating them. This CDR3 has 14 residues.

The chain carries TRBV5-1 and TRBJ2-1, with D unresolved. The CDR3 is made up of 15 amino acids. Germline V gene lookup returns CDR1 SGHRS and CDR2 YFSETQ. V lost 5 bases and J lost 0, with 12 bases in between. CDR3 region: CASSSWDGSYNEQFF. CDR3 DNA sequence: TGCGCCAGCAGTTCCTGGGATGGCTCCTACAATGAGCAGTTCTTC. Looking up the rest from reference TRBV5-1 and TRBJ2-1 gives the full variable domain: KAGVTQTPRYLIKTRGQQVTLSCSPISGHRSVSWYQQTPGQGLQFLFEYFSETQRNKGNFPGRFSGRQFSNSRSEMNVSTLELGDSALYLCASSSWDGSYNEQFFGPGTRLTVL.

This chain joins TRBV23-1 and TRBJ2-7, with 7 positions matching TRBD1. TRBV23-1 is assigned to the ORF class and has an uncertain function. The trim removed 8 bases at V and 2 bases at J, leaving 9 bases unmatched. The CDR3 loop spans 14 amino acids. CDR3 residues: CASGPGQATYEQYV. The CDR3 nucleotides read TGCGCCAGCGGCCCCGGACAGGCGACCTACGAGCAGTACGTC.

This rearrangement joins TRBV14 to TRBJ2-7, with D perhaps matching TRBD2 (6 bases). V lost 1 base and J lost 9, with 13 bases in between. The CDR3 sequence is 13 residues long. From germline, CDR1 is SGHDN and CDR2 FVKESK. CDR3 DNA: TGTGCCAGCAGCCAAGTAGGGACTCCCAGGCAGTACGTC. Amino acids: CASSQVGTPRQYV.

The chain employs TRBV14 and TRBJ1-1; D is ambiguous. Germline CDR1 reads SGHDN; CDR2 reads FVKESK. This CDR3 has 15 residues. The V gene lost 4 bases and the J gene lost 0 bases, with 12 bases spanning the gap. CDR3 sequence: CASSPSRAMNTEAFF. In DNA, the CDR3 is TGTGCCAGCAGCCCATCCCGGGCCATGAACACTGAAGCTTTCTTT. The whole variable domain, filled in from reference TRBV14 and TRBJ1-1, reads EAGVTQFPSHSVIEKGQTVTLRCDPISGHDNLYWYRRVMGKEIKFLLHFVKESKQDESGMPNNRFLAERTGGTYSTLKVQPAELEDSGVYFCASSPSRAMNTEAFFGQGTRLTVV.

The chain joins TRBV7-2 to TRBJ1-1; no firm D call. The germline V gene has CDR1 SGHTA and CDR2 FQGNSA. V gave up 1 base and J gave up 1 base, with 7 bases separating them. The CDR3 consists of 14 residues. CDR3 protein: CASSLEAGNTEAFF. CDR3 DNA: TGTGCCAGCAGCTTAGAGGCTGGGAACACTGAAGCTTTCTTT.

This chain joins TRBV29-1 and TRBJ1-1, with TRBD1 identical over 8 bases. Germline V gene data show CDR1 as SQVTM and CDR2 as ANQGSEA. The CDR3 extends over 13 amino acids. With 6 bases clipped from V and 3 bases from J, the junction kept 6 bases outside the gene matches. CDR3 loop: CSVSQGADTEAFF. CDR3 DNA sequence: TGCAGCGTAAGCCAGGGGGCGGACACTGAAGCTTTCTTT.

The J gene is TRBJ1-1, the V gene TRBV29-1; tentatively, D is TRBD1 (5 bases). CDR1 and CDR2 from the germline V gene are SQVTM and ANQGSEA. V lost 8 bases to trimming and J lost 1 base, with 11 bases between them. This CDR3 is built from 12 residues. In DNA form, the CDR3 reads TGCAGCCCGGGGCTCCCGAACACTGAAGCTTTCTTT. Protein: CSPGLPNTEAFF. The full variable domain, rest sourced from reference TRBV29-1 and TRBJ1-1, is SAVISQKPSRDICQRGTSLTIQCQVDSQVTMMFWYRQQPGQSLTLIATANQGSEATYESGFVIDKFPISRPNLTFSTLTVSNMSPEDSSIYLCSPGLPNTEAFFGQGTRLTVV.

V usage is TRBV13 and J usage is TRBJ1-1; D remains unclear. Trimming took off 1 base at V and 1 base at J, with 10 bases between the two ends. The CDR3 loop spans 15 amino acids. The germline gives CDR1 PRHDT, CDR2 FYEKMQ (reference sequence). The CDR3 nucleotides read TGTGCCAGCAGCTTAGAAGAACGAGCGAACACTGAAGCTTTCTTT. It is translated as CASSLEERANTEAFF.

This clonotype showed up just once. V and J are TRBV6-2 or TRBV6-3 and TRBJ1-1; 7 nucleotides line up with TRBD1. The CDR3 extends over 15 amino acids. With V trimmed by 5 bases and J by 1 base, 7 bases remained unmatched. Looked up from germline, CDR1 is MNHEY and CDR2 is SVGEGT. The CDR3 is CASSRQTGPNTEAFF. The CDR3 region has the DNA TGTGCCAGCAGTCGACAGACAGGGCCGAACACTGAAGCTTTCTTT.

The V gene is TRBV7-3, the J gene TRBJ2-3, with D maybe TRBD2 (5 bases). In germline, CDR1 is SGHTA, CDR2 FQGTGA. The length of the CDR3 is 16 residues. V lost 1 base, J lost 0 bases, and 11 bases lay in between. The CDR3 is CASSLISSGSTDTQYF. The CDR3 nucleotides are TGTGCCAGCAGCTTAATTTCCAGCGGTAGCACAGATACGCAGTATTTT.

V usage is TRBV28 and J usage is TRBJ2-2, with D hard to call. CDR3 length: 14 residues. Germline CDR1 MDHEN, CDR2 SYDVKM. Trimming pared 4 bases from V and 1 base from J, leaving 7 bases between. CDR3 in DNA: TGTGCCAGCAGTTCCCCAGGGAACACCGGGGAGCTGTTTTTT. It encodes CASSSPGNTGELFF.

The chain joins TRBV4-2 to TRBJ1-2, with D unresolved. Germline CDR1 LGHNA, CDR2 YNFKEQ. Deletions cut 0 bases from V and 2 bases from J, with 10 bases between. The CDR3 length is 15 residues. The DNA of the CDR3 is TGTGCCAGCAGCCAAGATGACGGACGCAACTATGGCTACACCTTC. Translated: CASSQDDGRNYGYTF.

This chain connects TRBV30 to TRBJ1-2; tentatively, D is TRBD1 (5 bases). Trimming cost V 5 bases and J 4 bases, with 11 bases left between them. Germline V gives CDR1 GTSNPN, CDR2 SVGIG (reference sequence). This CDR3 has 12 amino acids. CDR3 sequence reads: CAWERQTYGYTF. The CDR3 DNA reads TGTGCCTGGGAAAGACAGACCTATGGCTACACCTTC.

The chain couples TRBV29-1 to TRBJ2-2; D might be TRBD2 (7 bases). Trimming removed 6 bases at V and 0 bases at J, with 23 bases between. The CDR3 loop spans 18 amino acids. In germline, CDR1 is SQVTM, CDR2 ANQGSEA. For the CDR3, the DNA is TGCAGCGTGGCATGGCCGGGGGGCGCAATGCCGAACACCGGGGAGCTGTTTTTT. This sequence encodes CSVAWPGGAMPNTGELFF.

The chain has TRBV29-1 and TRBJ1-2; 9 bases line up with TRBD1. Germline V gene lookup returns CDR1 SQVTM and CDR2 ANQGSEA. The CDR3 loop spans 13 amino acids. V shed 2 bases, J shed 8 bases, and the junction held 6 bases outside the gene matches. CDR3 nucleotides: TGCAGCGTTGAACAGTGGGACAGGGTCGGCTACACCTTC. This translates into CSVEQWDRVGYTF.

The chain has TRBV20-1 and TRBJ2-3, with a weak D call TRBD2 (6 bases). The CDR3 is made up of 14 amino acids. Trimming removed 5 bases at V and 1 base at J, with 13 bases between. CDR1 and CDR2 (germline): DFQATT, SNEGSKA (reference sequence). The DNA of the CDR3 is TGCAGTGCTCCCCCGGGACTCCGCACAGATACGCAGTATTTT. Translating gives CSAPPGLRTDTQYF.

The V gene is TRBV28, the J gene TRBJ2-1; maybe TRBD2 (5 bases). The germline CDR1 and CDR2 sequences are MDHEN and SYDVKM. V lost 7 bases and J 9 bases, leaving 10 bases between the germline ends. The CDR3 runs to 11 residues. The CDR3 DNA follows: TGTGCCAGCAAGTATGAGGGTGAGCAGTTCTTC. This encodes CASKYEGEQFF.

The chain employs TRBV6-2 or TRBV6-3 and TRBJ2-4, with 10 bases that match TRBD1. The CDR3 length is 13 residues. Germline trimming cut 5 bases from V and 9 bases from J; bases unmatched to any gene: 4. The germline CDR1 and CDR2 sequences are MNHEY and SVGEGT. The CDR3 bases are TGTGCCAGCAGTATGGGACAGGGGAGCATTCAGTACTTC. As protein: CASSMGQGSIQYF.

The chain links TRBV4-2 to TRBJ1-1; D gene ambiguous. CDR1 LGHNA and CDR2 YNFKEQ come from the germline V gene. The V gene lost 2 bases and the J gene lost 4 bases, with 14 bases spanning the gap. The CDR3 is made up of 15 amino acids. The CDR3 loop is CASSQPTGYGTEAFF. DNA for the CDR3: TGTGCCAGCAGCCAACCTACTGGGTATGGCACTGAAGCTTTCTTT.